Shown below are 7 T cell receptor beta chains from a single sample sequenced in a study of blood T cell repertoires in COVID-19. Profiling relied on immunoSEQ multiplex PCR, and the TCRdb table lists in-frame clones only, not all of them. The table has around 300,000 clones, about 89% seen once. Sample: peripheral blood. The receptors were gathered from a man aged 45-65 years with acute or convalescent COVID-19.

The chain has TRBV27 and TRBJ1-5; 7 positions match TRBD1. This CDR3 is built from 22 residues. V lost 3 bases to trimming and J lost 0 bases; unmatched junction nucleotides: 23. Germline CDR1 reads MNHEY; CDR2 reads SMNVEV (reference sequence). CDR3 nucleotide sequence: TGTGCCAGCAGTTTTTATGGGACAGTTAAATTCTTTTATCGTTTTAGCAATCAGCCCCAGCATTTT. It specifies CASSFYGTVKFFYRFSNQPQHF.

The chain employs TRBV18 and TRBJ2-1, with a tentative D call TRBD1 (6 bases). The germline V and J ends were trimmed by 3 bases and 7 bases, with 19 bases remaining between them. Germline V gives CDR1 KGHSH, CDR2 LQKENI. This CDR3 is built from 16 residues. Here the CDR3 reads CASSPGLRGDRNEQFF. The CDR3 DNA reads TGTGCCAGCTCACCGGGTCTCAGGGGTGATAGGAATGAGCAGTTCTTC.

This chain joins TRBV12-3 or TRBV12-4 and TRBJ1-2; unclear D gene. The CDR3 runs to 11 residues. V lost 4 bases and J lost 8, with 8 bases in between. CDR3 nucleotides: TGTGCCAGCAGTTCCCGGAGGGGCTACACCTTC. This sequence encodes CASSSRRGYTF.

V usage is TRBV3-1 (or the pseudogene TRBV3-2) and J usage is TRBJ1-1, with 7 nucleotides matching TRBD1. This CDR3 comprises 15 residues. Per germline, CDR1 LGHDT and CDR2 YNNKEL (reference sequence). The V segment lost 4 bases and the J segment 2 bases; nucleotides outside the gene matches: 7. CDR3 sequence: CASSLRGTDNTEAFF. The DNA for the CDR3 is TGTGCCAGCAGCCTTCGAGGGACAGATAACACTGAAGCTTTCTTT.

The CDR3 loop reads CASSGLAYNEQFF. CDR3 coding DNA: TGTGCCAGCTCGGGACTAGCCTACAATGAGCAGTTCTTC. The V call is TRBV18, the J call TRBJ2-1; TRBD2 aligns across 8 bases. J lost 2 bases, V lost 6 bases, and 0 bases had no gene match. This CDR3 contains 13 residues. Germline values: CDR1 KGHSH, CDR2 LQKENI.

The V call is TRBV5-5, the J call TRBJ2-7; 10 bases map to TRBD1. The CDR3 has 16 residues. Germline V gives CDR1 SGHKS, CDR2 YYEKEE (reference sequence). V lost 4 bases and J lost 7; bases outside the gene matches: 14. CDR3 DNA: TGTGCCAGCAGCCCCCGGGACAGGGGACCCCCATTGGAGCAGTACTTC. It translates to CASSPRDRGPPLEQYF.

The chain links TRBV15 to TRBJ1-5; no reliable D call. Trimming removed 0 bases at V and 9 bases at J, with 12 bases between. This CDR3 has 14 amino acids. Per germline, CDR1 LNHNV and CDR2 YYDKDF (reference sequence). CDR3 in amino acids: CATSRDMKPSPQHF. In DNA form, the CDR3 reads TGTGCCACCAGCAGAGATATGAAGCCCTCGCCCCAGCATTTT.